These T cell receptor beta chains were read from a single sample in a study of identical twins. Using its own MiXCR run on the 5' RACE reads, TCRdb lists one record per CDR3 protein. Of about 470,000 distinct CDR3 sequences detected, roughly 24% appear once; the ten largest clones hold around 3%. This sample was also put to use in a study of T cells expressing NK-cell markers.

Sample: CD4+ T cells sorted from blood. The receptor source for this set is a young woman in good health. The CDR3 runs from the conserved cysteine through the conserved F or W.

TRBJ2-5 15 TRBV7-2 CASSSQPGLQETQYF
TRBJ2-7 15 TRBV9 CASSVGRGGLYEQYF
TRBJ2-5 13 TRBV7-2 CASSLSRQETQYF
TRBJ2-7 13 TRBV25-1 CAGHLGHYYEQYF
TRBJ2-1 19 TRBV5-1 CASSLVGTSGGGSYNEQFF
TRBJ2-7 14 TRBV19 CASSTRHQADEQYF
TRBJ2-1 12 TRBV20-1 CSVSGRASEQFF
TRBJ2-7 15 TRBV5-6 CASSTGLAGNYEQYF
TRBJ2-3 15 TRBV7-8 CASNRLAGRTDTQYF
TRBJ2-1 15 TRBV20-1 CSARVASGLYNEQFF
TRBJ2-3 16 TRBV11-3 CASSPILGASTDTQYF
TRBJ2-1 18 TRBV24-1 CATSDKVTGLGSYNEQFF
TRBJ2-3 15 TRBV5-1 CASRLSDTGSLPQYF
TRBJ1-2 12 TRBV20-1 CSATGQEYGYTF
TRBJ1-4 15 TRBV6-5 CASSYSGARGEKLFF
TRBJ2-7 14 TRBV4-3 CASSLDRGQREQYF
TRBJ2-2 16 TRBV14 CASSQPIQGITGELFF
TRBJ2-2 13 TRBV2 CASSGTQTGELFF
TRBJ2-7 15 TRBV12-3/TRBV12-4 CASSLSGEYGYEQYF
TRBJ1-1 13 TRBV5-1 CASKTELNTEAFF
TRBJ2-1 12 TRBV7-9 CASSFGGFEQFF
TRBJ2-7 13 TRBV27 CASSLSTRTRSYF
TRBJ2-7 16 TRBV9 CASSLPPPGLPYEQYF
TRBJ2-1 13 TRBV5-6 CASSKGPDNEQFF
TRBJ2-7 15 TRBV3-1 CASSHGQVGNYEQYF
TRBJ2-5 12 TRBV5-5 CASSWYQGTQYF
TRBJ2-1 16 TRBV18 CASSPPNRGVNNEQFF
TRBJ2-2 14 TRBV29-1 CSVDRGRIGGELFF
TRBJ2-7 13 TRBV12-5 CASGLGRAYEQYF
TRBJ1-1 13 TRBV5-6 CASSLRTGEEAFF
TRBJ1-1 15 TRBV7-9 CASSSGRTGDTEAFF
TRBJ2-1 15 TRBV6-5 CASSYPGTGALEQFF
TRBJ2-7 17 TRBV6-5 CASSYTSSYPQDHEQYF
TRBJ1-5 12 TRBV28 CASRADNQPQHF
TRBJ1-1 14 TRBV12-3/TRBV12-4 CASTIRGDGTEAFF
TRBJ2-1 14 TRBV5-1 CASSLNSADNEQFF
TRBJ1-2 12 TRBV12-3/TRBV12-4 CASSLRDYGYTF
TRBJ2-5 15 TRBV7-3 CASSPQGGRSETQYF
TRBJ2-1 13 TRBV20-1 CSATRSEWDEQFF
TRBJ2-7 12 TRBV12-3/TRBV12-4 CASSPRTWEQYF
TRBJ2-1 15 TRBV5-5 CASSLGTSDFNEQFF
TRBJ2-4 14 TRBV29-1 CSVADRRAKNIQYF
TRBJ2-7 11 TRBV12-3/TRBV12-4 CASSSTYGQYF
TRBJ2-2 11 TRBV2 CASRLTGELFF
TRBJ2-3 14 TRBV7-2 CASSSVHGADTQYF
TRBJ1-4 15 TRBV12-3/TRBV12-4 CASSQSRQGGVRLFF
TRBJ2-3 15 TRBV2 CASSELARTVYTQYF
TRBJ1-5 13 TRBV12-3/TRBV12-4 CASTRTGSQPQHF
TRBJ2-3 16 TRBV20-1 CSALLGVARDPRTQYF
TRBJ2-5 16 TRBV18 CASSLLLAGGVETQYF
TRBJ2-1 15 TRBV7-2 CASSIGPSSYNEQFF
TRBJ2-1 12 TRBV7-9 CASSLTSGYRVF
TRBJ2-2 14 TRBV30 CAWTSGSIVGELFF